The entry below gives a single TCR beta chain sequence along with its context. Its antigen is unidentified. PCR employed 60 Vbeta and 13 Jbeta primers. Data came from immunoSEQ multiplex PCR; TCRdb stores just in-frame clones and leaves some out. This sample has approximately 120,000 clones; about three quarters occur once, and the top ten carry roughly 12%. The data belong to a study of cytomegalovirus exposure and HLA in healthy donors. Study summary: HLA-typed donors were the source of approximately 88 million unique TCRs, which an early data release held. Approximately 81% of roughly 400 genotyped donors fell in the Caucasian-associated ancestry cluster.

From germline, CDR1 is WNHNN and CDR2 SYGVQD (reference sequence). Trimming cost V 5 bases and J 1 base, with 5 bases left between them. This CDR3 has 13 amino acids. Study-level findings and limits: Relative to equally common others, HLA-associated TCR beta chains showed greater clonal expansion in a later analysis.

This chain connects TRBV10-1 to TRBJ1-4; the D gene is possibly TRBD1 (5 bases). This clonotype originated in a woman between 40 and 55 years old in good health and CMV-seropositive. Input material: PBMCs. Written as DNA, the CDR3 is TGCGCCAGCAGTACAGGAACTAATGAAAAACTGTTTTTT. Translating gives CASSTGTNEKLFF.